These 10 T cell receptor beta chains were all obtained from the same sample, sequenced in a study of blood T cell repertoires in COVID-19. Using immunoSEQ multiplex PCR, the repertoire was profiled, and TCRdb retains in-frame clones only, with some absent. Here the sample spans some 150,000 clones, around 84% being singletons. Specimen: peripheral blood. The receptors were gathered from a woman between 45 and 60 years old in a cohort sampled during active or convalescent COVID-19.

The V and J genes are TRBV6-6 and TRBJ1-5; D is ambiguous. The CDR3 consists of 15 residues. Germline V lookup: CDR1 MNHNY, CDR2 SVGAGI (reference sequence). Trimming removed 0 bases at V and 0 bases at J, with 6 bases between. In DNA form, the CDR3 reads TGTGCCAGCAGTTACTCTTCCTCTAGCAATCAGCCCCAGCATTTT. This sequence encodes CASSYSSSSNQPQHF.

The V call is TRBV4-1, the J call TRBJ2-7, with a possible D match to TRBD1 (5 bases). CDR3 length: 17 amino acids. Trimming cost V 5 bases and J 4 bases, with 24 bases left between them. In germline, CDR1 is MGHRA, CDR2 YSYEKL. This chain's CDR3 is CASSEPRQISGRYEQYF. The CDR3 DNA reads TGCGCCAGCAGCGAACCGAGACAGATCTCTGGAAGGTACGAGCAGTACTTC.

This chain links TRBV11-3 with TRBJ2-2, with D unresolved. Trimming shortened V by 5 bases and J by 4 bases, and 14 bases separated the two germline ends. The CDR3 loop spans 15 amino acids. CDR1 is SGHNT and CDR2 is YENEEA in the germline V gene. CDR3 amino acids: CASSAQPFGTGELFF. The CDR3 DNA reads TGTGCCAGCAGCGCCCAACCCTTCGGCACCGGGGAGCTGTTTTTT.

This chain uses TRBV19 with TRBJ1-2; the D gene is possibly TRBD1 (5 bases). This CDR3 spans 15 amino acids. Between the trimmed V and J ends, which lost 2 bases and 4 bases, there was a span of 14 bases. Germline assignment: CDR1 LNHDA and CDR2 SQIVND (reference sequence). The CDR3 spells CASSITQGWFYGYTF. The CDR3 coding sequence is TGTGCCAGTAGTATAACCCAGGGATGGTTCTATGGCTACACCTTC.

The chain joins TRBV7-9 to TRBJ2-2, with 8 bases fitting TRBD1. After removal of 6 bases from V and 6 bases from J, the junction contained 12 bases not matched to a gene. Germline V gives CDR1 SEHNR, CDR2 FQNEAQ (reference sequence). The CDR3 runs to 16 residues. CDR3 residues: CASSRTTGADAGELFF. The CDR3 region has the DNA TGTGCCAGCAGTAGAACGACAGGGGCAGACGCCGGGGAGCTGTTTTTT.

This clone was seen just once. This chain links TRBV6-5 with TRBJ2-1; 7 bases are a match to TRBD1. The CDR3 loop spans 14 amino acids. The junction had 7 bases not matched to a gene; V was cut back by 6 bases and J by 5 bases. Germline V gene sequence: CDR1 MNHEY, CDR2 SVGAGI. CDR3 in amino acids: CASRRTGQNNEQFF. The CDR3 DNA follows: TGTGCCAGCAGGAGGACAGGCCAAAACAATGAGCAGTTCTTC.

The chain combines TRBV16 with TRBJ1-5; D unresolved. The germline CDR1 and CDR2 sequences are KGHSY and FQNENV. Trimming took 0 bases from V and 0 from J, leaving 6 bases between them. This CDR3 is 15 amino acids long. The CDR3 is CASSQSRVSNQPQHF. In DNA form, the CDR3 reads TGTGCCAGCAGCCAATCGCGGGTTAGCAATCAGCCCCAGCATTTT.

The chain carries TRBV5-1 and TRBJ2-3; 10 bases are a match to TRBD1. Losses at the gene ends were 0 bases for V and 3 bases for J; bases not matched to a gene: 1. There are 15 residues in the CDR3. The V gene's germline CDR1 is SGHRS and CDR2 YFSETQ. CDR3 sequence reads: CASSLEGQGTDTQYF. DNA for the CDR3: TGCGCCAGCAGCTTGGAGGGACAGGGGACAGATACGCAGTATTTT.

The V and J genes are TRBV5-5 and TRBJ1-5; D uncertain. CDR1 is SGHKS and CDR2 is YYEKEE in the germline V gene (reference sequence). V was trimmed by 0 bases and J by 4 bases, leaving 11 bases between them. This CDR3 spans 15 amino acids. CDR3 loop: CASSLDPGKNQPQHF. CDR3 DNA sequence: TGTGCCAGCAGCTTGGATCCGGGGAAGAATCAGCCCCAGCATTTT.

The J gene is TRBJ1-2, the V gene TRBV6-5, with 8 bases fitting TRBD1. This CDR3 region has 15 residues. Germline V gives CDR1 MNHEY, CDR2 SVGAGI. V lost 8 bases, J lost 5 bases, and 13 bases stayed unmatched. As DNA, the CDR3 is TGTGCCAGCTATGGCCCCGGGACAGGAGCTTATGGCTACACCTTC. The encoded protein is CASYGPGTGAYGYTF.